This T cell receptor (beta chain) was sequenced in a study of shared clonotypes between healthy human individuals. Study observations and caveats: It was observed that 5% to 6% of naive CD4 clonotypes were shared across several donors.

On this clone: As yet, its antigen is unknown.

Only in-frame clones appear in the TCRdb table, and some are missing; sequencing was by immunoSEQ multiplex PCR. The sample gives 550,000 to 800,000 clones, less than 95% of which show up once; 34% is in the top ten. None of the donors, who were healthy HIV-negative adults, had recently had acute infections or vaccinations. Pooled CD45RO+ cells and CCR7-negative CD45RA+ TemRA cells made up CD8 memory. The sequence was collected from a man between 18 and 29 years old in good health. Some clones in this sample may be carry-over from other donors' samples. Source material: memory CD8+ T cells from PBMCs. The sample's subset: CD45RO+ cells pooled with CCR7-negative TemRA cells.

CDR3 DNA sequence: TGTGCCAGCAGCGTCCGCACAGATACGCAGTATTTT. This encodes CASSVRTDTQYF. This chain uses TRBV9 with TRBJ2-3; D unclear. The CDR3 runs 12 residues. Between the trimmed V and J ends, which lost 2 bases and 1 base, there was a span of 2 bases. The V gene's germline CDR1 is SGDLS and CDR2 YYNGEE.